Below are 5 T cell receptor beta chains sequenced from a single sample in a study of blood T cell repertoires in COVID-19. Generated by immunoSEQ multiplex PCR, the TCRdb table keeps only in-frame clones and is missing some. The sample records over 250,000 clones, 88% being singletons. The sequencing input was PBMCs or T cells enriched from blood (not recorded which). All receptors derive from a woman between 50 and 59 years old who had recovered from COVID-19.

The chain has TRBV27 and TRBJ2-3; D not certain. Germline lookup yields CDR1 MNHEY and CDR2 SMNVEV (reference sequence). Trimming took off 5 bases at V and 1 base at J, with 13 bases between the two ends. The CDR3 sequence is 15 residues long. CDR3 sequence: CASSRFEARTDTQYF. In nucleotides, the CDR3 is TGTGCCAGCAGTCGGTTTGAAGCCCGCACAGATACGCAGTATTTT.

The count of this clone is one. The CDR3 sequence is CASSQGVRGEQYF. The CDR3 DNA reads TGTGCCAGCAGCCAGGGCGTTCGTGGCGAGCAGTACTTC. This sequence joins TRBV3-1 (or the pseudogene TRBV3-2) and TRBJ2-7; D ambiguous. Germline CDR1 is LGHDT and CDR2 is YNNKEL (reference sequence). Between the trimmed V and J ends, which lost 3 bases and 6 bases, there was a span of 12 bases. The CDR3 sequence is 13 residues long.

DNA of the CDR3: TGTGCCAGCAGTGAAAATTCTCCTGATACGCAGTATTTT. The encoded protein is CASSENSPDTQYF. This chain joins TRBV25-1 and TRBJ2-3; D not certain. The V gene lost 2 bases and the J gene lost 6 bases, with 9 bases spanning the gap. The CDR3 spans 13 residues. The germline V gene has CDR1 MGHDK and CDR2 SYGVNS.

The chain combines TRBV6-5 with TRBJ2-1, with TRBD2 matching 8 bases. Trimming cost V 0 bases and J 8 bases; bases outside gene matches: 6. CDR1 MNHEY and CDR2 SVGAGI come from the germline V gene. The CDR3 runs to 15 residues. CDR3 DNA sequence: TGTGCCAGCAGTTACTCAGGGCTAGCGGGCGATGAGCAGTTCTTC. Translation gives CASSYSGLAGDEQFF.

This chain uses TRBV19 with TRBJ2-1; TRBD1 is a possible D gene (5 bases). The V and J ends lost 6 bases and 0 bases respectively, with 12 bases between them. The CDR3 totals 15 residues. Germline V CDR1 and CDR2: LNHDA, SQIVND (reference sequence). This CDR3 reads CASSPGRSSYNEQFF. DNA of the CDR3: TGTGCCAGTAGCCCAGGGCGGAGCTCCTACAATGAGCAGTTCTTC. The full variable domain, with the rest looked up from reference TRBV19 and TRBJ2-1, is DGGITQSPKYLFRKEGQNVTLSCEQNLNHDAMYWYRQDPGQGLRLIYYSQIVNDFQKGDIAEGYSVSREKKESFPLTVTSAQKNPTAFYLCASSPGRSSYNEQFFGPGTRLTVL.